The 25 T cell receptor beta chains below come from one sample, sequenced in a study of T cell responses to AZD1222 COVID-19 vaccine. Method: immunoSEQ multiplex PCR; TCRdb's copy keeps in-frame clones and lacks some. The data show roughly 120,000 clones, roughly 85% seen once. The sample was peripheral blood, taken 28 days after the second AZD1222 dose. These receptors all come from an adult who received the AZD1222 COVID-19 vaccine.

This chain links TRBV2 with TRBJ1-4, with D perhaps TRBD1 (5 bases). Germline V lookup: CDR1 SNHLY, CDR2 FYNNEI. The V and J ends lost 10 bases and 2 bases respectively, with 17 bases between them. This CDR3 contains 15 residues. CDR3 region: CANERGRGTNEKLFF. DNA of the CDR3: TGTGCCAACGAAAGGGGACGGGGCACTAATGAAAAACTGTTTTTT.

CDR3 nucleotide sequence: TGTGCCAGCGGCGATCGGGGGGATTCACCCCTCCACTTT. As protein: CASGDRGDSPLHF. The V gene is TRBV12-3 or TRBV12-4, the J gene TRBJ1-6, with D perhaps matching TRBD1 (5 bases). This CDR3 contains 13 residues. Trimming cost V 8 bases and J 8 bases, with 13 bases left between them.

CDR3 DNA: TGTGCCAGCAGCACCGGGGCTGGGCGGACCGGGGAGCTGTTTTTT. Protein sequence: CASSTGAGRTGELFF. The rearrangement joins TRBV6-5 to TRBJ2-2; either TRBD1 or TRBD2 may fit D (5 bases each). This CDR3 spans 15 amino acids. The V gene's germline CDR1 is MNHEY and CDR2 SVGAGI. The V end was cut by 6 bases, the J end by 5 bases, with 16 bases between.

The rearrangement joins TRBV5-1 to TRBJ2-7; D may be TRBD2 (6 bases). V was clipped by 0 bases and J by 2 bases, with 12 bases between them. The CDR3 sequence is 15 residues long. Germline values: CDR1 SGHRS, CDR2 YFSETQ. The CDR3 DNA reads TGCGCCAGCAGCTTGGTGGGGGGAACCCCCTACGAGCAGTACTTC. It translates to CASSLVGGTPYEQYF.

The CDR3 reads CATSRPFYGYTF. DNA of the CDR3: TGTGCCACCAGCAGACCCTTCTATGGCTACACCTTC. The gene calls are TRBV15 and TRBJ1-2, with D hard to call. The CDR3 has 12 amino acids. With 2 bases removed from V and 4 bases from J, the gap between germline ends came to 5 bases. Per germline, CDR1 LNHNV and CDR2 YYDKDF (reference sequence).

This clone was counted only a few times. This chain links TRBV10-3 with TRBJ1-4, with 7 bases identical to TRBD1. The CDR3 runs 15 residues. The germline CDR1 and CDR2 sequences are ENHRY and SYGVKD. V dropped 5 bases and J dropped 8; count of bases not matched to a gene: 11. This CDR3 is CAISSTGTPPEKLFF. CDR3 bases: TGTGCCATCAGTTCGACAGGGACACCTCCGGAAAAACTGTTTTTT.

This clone showed up just once. The chain recombines TRBV19 with TRBJ2-7; 8 bases fit TRBD2. The CDR3 consists of 15 residues. In germline, CDR1 is LNHDA, CDR2 SQIVND (reference sequence). V dropped 4 bases and J dropped 0; count of bases not matched to a gene: 5. CDR3 bases: TGTGCCAGTAGTAGTACTAGCGGAATCTCCTACGAGCAGTACTTC. This translates into CASSSTSGISYEQYF.

The chain joins TRBV5-1 to TRBJ1-5; no definite D call. The CDR3 is 15 amino acids. In germline, CDR1 is SGHRS, CDR2 YFSETQ. V was cut by 2 bases and J by 4 bases, with 13 bases left in between. The CDR3, as DNA: TGCGCCAGCAGCTTCGGTACATCGCTTAATCAGCCCCAGCATTTT. It yields the protein CASSFGTSLNQPQHF.

V usage is TRBV10-3 and J usage is TRBJ1-2; TRBD1 agrees at 9 bases. Trimming removed 2 bases from V and 9 bases from J; junction bases left unmatched: 7. Germline loops: CDR1 ENHRY, CDR2 SYGVKD. The CDR3 loop spans 14 amino acids. CDR3 loop: CAISEPGQGISYTF. The CDR3, as DNA: TGTGCCATCAGTGAGCCGGGACAGGGAATAAGCTACACCTTC.

This sequence joins TRBV6-5 and TRBJ2-3, with TRBD1 matching 7 bases. This CDR3 is built from 16 residues. Germline V gene data show CDR1 as MNHEY and CDR2 as SVGAGI. After removal of 0 bases from V and 0 bases from J, the junction contained 3 bases not matched to a gene. CDR3 sequence: CASSYSGGLSTDTQYF. CDR3 DNA sequence: TGTGCCAGCAGTTACTCAGGGGGCCTGAGCACAGATACGCAGTATTTT.

This chain joins TRBV11-2 and TRBJ1-3, with D unresolved. Deletions cut 0 bases from V and 4 bases from J, with 10 bases between. CDR3 size: 15 residues. The germline V gene encodes CDR1 SGHAT and CDR2 FQNNGV. CDR3 nucleotide sequence: TGTGCCAGCAGCTTAGATGGCTCGAGGGGAAACACCATATATTTT. As protein: CASSLDGSRGNTIYF.

This rearrangement joins TRBV27 to TRBJ1-5; maybe TRBD1 (6 bases). Germline V gives CDR1 MNHEY, CDR2 SMNVEV (reference sequence). This CDR3 region has 16 residues. Trimming cost V 5 bases and J 14 bases, with 28 bases left between them. CDR3 sequence (DNA): TGTGCCAGCAGTCTCAGGGGTTCCCCCATCGGGGCCCTGGAGCATTTT. It encodes CASSLRGSPIGALEHF.

The chain is built from TRBV5-4 and TRBJ2-1; 8 bases map to TRBD1. The junction had 5 bases not matched to a gene; V was cut back by 3 bases and J by 0 bases. CDR1 and CDR2 (germline): SGHNT, YYREEE (reference sequence). The CDR3 has 16 residues. The CDR3 bases are TGTGCCAGCAGCTCAGGGGGCGGAAGCTCCTACAATGAGCAGTTCTTC. Amino acids: CASSSGGGSSYNEQFF.

This clone was seen only once. This chain uses TRBV28 with TRBJ1-4; D perhaps matches TRBD1 (5 bases). Germline CDR1 is MDHEN and CDR2 is SYDVKM. This CDR3 region has 15 residues. Trimming took off 3 bases at V and 3 bases at J, with 11 bases between the two ends. As DNA, the CDR3 is TGTGCCAGCAGTTTGGGGGGGTCTTCTAATGAAAAACTGTTTTTT. Translation gives CASSLGGSSNEKLFF. The full variable domain, its missing parts supplied by reference TRBV28 and TRBJ1-4, is DVKVTQSSRYLVKRTGEKVFLECVQDMDHENMFWYRQDPGLGLRLIYFSYDVKMKEKGDIPEGYSVSREKKERFSLILESASTNQTSMYLCASSLGGSSNEKLFFGSGTQLSVL.

The chain has TRBV28 and TRBJ1-3, with TRBD1 matching over 9 bases. This CDR3 region has 15 residues. The germline V gene encodes CDR1 MDHEN and CDR2 SYDVKM. V dropped 4 bases and J dropped 0; count of bases not matched to a gene: 1. In nucleotides, the CDR3 is TGTGCCAGCAGTTCGACAGGGGGCTCTGGAAACACCATATATTTT. It specifies CASSSTGGSGNTIYF.

CDR3 protein: CASSLTRGNSPLHF. The CDR3, as DNA: TGTGCCAGCAGCTTGACAAGGGGGAATTCACCCCTCCACTTT. The gene calls are TRBV7-8 and TRBJ1-6, with D maybe TRBD1 (6 bases). V was trimmed by 3 bases and J by 7 bases, leaving 10 bases between them. The CDR3 length is 14 residues. The germline V gene encodes CDR1 SGHVS and CDR2 FQNEAQ.

The rearrangement links TRBV7-3 to TRBJ1-5; unclear D gene. Germline CDR1 reads SGHTA; CDR2 reads FQGTGA. The CDR3 contains 13 residues. Trimming shortened V by 2 bases and J by 2 bases, and 4 bases separated the two germline ends. The CDR3 DNA follows: TGTGCCAGCAGCTTAGGCCGCAATCAGCCCCAGCATTTT. Translation: CASSLGRNQPQHF.

The sample holds a few counts of this clone. The CDR3 reads CSASGTAQETQYF. In nucleotides, the CDR3 is TGCAGTGCTAGTGGGACGGCCCAAGAGACCCAGTACTTC. The rearrangement joins TRBV20-1 to TRBJ2-5, with D perhaps given as TRBD1 or TRBD2 (5 bases each). The CDR3 extends over 13 amino acids. The germline gives CDR1 DFQATT, CDR2 SNEGSKA (reference sequence). Trimming shortened V by 3 bases and J by 1 base, and 9 bases separated the two germline ends.

This chain connects TRBV10-1 to TRBJ2-2, with 7 bases that match TRBD2. Germline CDR1 reads WNHNN; CDR2 reads SYGVQD (reference sequence). The CDR3 covers 14 residues. Unmatched junction bases numbered 1, after V lost 3 bases and J lost 3 bases. The CDR3 here is CASSDGGDTGELFF. In DNA form, the CDR3 reads TGCGCCAGCAGTGATGGGGGGGACACCGGGGAGCTGTTTTTT.

The chain combines TRBV5-4 with TRBJ2-3, with D hard to call. CDR3 length equals 13 residues. V gave up 3 bases and J gave up 3 bases, with 8 bases separating them. Germline V gene lookup returns CDR1 SGHNT and CDR2 YYREEE (reference sequence). CDR3 DNA sequence: TGTGCCAGCAGCTGGAGACAAACAGATACGCAGTATTTT. Its protein is CASSWRQTDTQYF.

The chain has TRBV6-5 and TRBJ2-7, with D possibly TRBD2 on 5 matching bases. Germline-derived CDR1 and CDR2 are MNHEY and SVGAGI. The CDR3 consists of 14 residues. The germline V and J ends were trimmed by 5 bases and 0 bases, with 11 bases remaining between them. The chain's CDR3 is CASSRTPTSYEQYF. The CDR3, as DNA: TGTGCCAGCAGTCGGACTCCTACCTCCTACGAGCAGTACTTC.

This chain links TRBV11-2 with TRBJ2-2; D may be TRBD1 or TRBD2 (6 bases each). CDR1 and CDR2 from the germline V gene are SGHAT and FQNNGV. The CDR3 consists of 14 residues. The germline V and J ends were trimmed by 1 base and 7 bases, with 10 bases remaining between them. Here the CDR3 DNA reads TGTGCCAGCAGCTTAGTACGGGGGCACGGGGAGCTGTTTTTT. This sequence encodes CASSLVRGHGELFF.

Details on this clone: One junction end disagrees with the germline gene, perhaps due to a read error. The chain recombines TRBV6-1 with TRBJ1-1; no clear D. Per the germline V gene, CDR1 is MNHNS and CDR2 is SASEGT. This CDR3 is 16 amino acids long. CDR3 protein: CASSKAGRTANTEAFF. As DNA, the CDR3 is TGTGCCAGCAGTAAAGCGGGCCGAACGGCGAACACTGAAGCTTTCTTT.

CDR3 in amino acids: CASSLDEGSYEQYF. In DNA form, the CDR3 reads TGTGCCAGCAGCTTAGACGAGGGTTCGTACGAGCAGTACTTC. The rearrangement uses TRBV7-8 and TRBJ2-7; D is perhaps TRBD2 (5 bases). Trimming took 1 base from V and 4 from J, leaving 11 bases between them. Germline lookup yields CDR1 SGHVS and CDR2 FQNEAQ. The CDR3 contains 14 residues.

The chain recombines TRBV6-5 with TRBJ2-1; 11 nucleotides match TRBD1. V was clipped by 7 bases and J by 7 bases; unmatched bases: 9. In germline, CDR1 is MNHEY, CDR2 SVGAGI. This CDR3 is 15 amino acids long. The CDR3 is CASIRGTGGVNEQFF. CDR3 in DNA: TGTGCCAGCATTAGGGGGACAGGGGGAGTAAATGAGCAGTTCTTC.